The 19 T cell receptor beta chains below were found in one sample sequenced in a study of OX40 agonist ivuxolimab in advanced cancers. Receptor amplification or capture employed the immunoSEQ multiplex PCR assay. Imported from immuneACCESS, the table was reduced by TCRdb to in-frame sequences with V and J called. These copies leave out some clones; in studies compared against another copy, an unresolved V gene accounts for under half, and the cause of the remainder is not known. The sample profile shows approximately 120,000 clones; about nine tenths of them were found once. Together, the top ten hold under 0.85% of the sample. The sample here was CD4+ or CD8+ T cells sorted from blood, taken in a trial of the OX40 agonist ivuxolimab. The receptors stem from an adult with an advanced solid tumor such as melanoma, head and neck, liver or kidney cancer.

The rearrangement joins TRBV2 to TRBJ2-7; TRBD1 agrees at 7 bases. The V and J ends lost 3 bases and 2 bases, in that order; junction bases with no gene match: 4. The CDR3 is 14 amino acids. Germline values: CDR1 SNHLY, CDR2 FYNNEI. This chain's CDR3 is CASSERTGTYEQYF. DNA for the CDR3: TGTGCCAGCAGTGAGCGGACAGGTACCTACGAGCAGTACTTC.

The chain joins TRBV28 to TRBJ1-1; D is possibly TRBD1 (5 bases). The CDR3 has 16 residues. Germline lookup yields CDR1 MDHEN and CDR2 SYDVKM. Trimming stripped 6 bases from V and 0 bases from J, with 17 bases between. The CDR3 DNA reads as TGTGCCAGCAGAAGGGGAGGAGACACCCTGAACACTGAAGCTTTCTTT. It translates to CASRRGGDTLNTEAFF.

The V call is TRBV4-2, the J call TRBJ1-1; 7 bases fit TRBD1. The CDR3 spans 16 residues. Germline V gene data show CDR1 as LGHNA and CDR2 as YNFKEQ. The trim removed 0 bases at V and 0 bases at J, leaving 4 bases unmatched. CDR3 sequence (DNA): TGTGCCAGCAGCCAAGAGCTGGGACAGATGAACACTGAAGCTTTCTTT. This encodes CASSQELGQMNTEAFF.

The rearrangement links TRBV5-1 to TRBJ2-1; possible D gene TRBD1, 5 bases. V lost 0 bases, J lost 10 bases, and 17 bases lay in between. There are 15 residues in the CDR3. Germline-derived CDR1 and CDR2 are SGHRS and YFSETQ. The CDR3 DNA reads TGCGCCAGCAGCTTGGATCCCCGCCAGGGAACGGAGCAGTTCTTC. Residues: CASSLDPRQGTEQFF.

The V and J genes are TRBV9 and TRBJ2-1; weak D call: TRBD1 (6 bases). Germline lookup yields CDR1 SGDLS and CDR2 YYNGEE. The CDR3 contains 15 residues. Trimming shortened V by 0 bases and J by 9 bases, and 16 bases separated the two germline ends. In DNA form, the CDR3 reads TGTGCCAGCAGCGTAGGGCTAGCAGGGGTCGTTGAGCAGTTCTTC. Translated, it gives CASSVGLAGVVEQFF.

This CDR3 is CASSLMGRDQETQYF. For the CDR3, the DNA is TGTGCCAGCAGCTTAATGGGCAGGGACCAAGAGACCCAGTACTTC. The rearrangement links TRBV11-2 to TRBJ2-5; D possibly corresponds to TRBD1 (5 bases). Deletions cut 2 bases from V and 0 bases from J, with 10 bases between. This CDR3 comprises 15 residues. From germline, CDR1 is SGHAT and CDR2 FQNNGV. Together with reference TRBV11-2 and TRBJ2-5, the CDR3 gives the full variable domain: EAGVAQSPRYKIIEKRQSVAFWCNPISGHATLYWYQQILGQGPKLLIQFQNNGVVDDSQLPKDRFSAERLKGVDSTLKIQPAKLEDSAVYLCASSLMGRDQETQYFGPGTRLLVL.

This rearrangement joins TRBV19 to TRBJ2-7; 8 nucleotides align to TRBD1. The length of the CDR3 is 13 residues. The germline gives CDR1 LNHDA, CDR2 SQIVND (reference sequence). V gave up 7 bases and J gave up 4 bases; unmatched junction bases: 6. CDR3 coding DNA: TGTGCCAGTACCGACAGGGGAAATTACGAGCAGTACTTC. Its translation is CASTDRGNYEQYF.

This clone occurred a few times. The CDR3 region is CASSPDGLGNTIYF. The DNA of the CDR3 is TGTGCCAGTAGTCCCGACGGGTTGGGAAACACCATATATTTT. This chain links TRBV19 with TRBJ1-3; D gene unclear. CDR1 and CDR2 from the germline V gene are LNHDA and SQIVND (reference sequence). Deletions cut 5 bases from V and 4 bases from J, with 12 bases between. The CDR3 runs 14 residues.

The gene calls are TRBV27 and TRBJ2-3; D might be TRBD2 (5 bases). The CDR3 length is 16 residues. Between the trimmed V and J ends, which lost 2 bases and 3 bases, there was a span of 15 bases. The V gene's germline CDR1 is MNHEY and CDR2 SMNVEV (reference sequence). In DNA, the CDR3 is TGTGCCAGCAGTTTAGGTCATCCGGGGTGGACAGATACGCAGTATTTT. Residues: CASSLGHPGWTDTQYF.

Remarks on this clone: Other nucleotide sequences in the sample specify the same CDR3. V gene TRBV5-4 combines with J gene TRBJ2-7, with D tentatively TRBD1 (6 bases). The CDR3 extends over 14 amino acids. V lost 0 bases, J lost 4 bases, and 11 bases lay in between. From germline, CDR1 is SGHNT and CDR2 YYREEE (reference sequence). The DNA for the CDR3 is TGTGCCAGCAGCTTGGTTGGGGGCACTTACGAGCAGTACTTC. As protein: CASSLVGGTYEQYF. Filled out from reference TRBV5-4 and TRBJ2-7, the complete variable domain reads ETGVTQSPTHLIKTRGQQVTLRCSSQSGHNTVSWYQQALGQGPQFIFQYYREEENGRGNFPPRFSGLQFPNYSSELNVNALELDDSALYLCASSLVGGTYEQYFGPGTRLTVT.

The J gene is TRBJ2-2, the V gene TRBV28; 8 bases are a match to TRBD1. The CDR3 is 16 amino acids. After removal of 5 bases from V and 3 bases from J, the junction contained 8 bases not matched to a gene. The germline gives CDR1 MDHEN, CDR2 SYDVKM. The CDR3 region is CASSGARGRHTGELFF. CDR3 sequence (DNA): TGTGCCAGCAGTGGGGCCAGGGGGCGGCACACCGGGGAGCTGTTTTTT.

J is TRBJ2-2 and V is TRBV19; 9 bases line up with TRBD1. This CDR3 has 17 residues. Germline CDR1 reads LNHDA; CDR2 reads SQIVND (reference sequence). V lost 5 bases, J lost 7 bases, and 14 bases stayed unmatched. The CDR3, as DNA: TGTGCCAGTAGTCCCGCCCTAGGACAGGGGCCGAACGGGGAGCTGTTTTTT. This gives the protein CASSPALGQGPNGELFF.

DNA for the CDR3: TGCGCCAGCAGCGGGGACAGCACAGATACGCAGTATTTT. It translates to CASSGDSTDTQYF. This chain joins TRBV5-1 and TRBJ2-3; D may match TRBD1 or TRBD2 (5 bases each). The germline CDR1 and CDR2 sequences are SGHRS and YFSETQ. V was cut by 4 bases and J by 0 bases, with 6 bases left in between. The CDR3 consists of 13 residues.

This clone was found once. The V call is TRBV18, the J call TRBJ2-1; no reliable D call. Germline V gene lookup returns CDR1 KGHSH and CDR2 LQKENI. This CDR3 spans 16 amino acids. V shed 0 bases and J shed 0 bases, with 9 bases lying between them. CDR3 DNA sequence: TGTGCCAGCTCACCACCGGGCAGATCCTCCTACAATGAGCAGTTCTTC. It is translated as CASSPPGRSSYNEQFF.

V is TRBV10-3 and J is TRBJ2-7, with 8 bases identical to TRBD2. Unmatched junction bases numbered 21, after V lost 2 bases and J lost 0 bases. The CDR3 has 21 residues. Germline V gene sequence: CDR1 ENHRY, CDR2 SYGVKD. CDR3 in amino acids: CAISESGHSSGRVPISYEQYF. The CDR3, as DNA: TGTGCCATCAGTGAGAGCGGTCACTCGTCCGGGAGGGTTCCTATCTCCTACGAGCAGTACTTC.

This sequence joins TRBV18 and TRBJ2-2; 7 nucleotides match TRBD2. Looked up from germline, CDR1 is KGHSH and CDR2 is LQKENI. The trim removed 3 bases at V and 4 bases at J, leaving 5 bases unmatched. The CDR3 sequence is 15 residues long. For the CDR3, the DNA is TGTGCCAGCTCACCGAAGCGGGATTCCACCGGGGAGCTGTTTTTT. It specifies CASSPKRDSTGELFF. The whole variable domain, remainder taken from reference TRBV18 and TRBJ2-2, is NAGVMQNPRHLVRRRGQEARLRCSPMKGHSHVYWYRQLPEEGLKFMVYLQKENIIDESGMPKERFSAEFPKEGPSILRIQQVVRGDSAAYFCASSPKRDSTGELFFGEGSRLTVL.

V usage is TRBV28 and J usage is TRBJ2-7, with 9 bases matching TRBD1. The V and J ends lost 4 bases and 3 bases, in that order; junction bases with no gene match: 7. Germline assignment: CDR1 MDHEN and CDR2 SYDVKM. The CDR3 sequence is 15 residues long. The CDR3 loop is CASSSLQGANYEQYF. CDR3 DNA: TGTGCCAGCAGTTCACTACAGGGGGCCAACTACGAGCAGTACTTC. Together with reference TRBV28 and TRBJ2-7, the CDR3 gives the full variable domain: DVKVTQSSRYLVKRTGEKVFLECVQDMDHENMFWYRQDPGLGLRLIYFSYDVKMKEKGDIPEGYSVSREKKERFSLILESASTNQTSMYLCASSSLQGANYEQYFGPGTRLTVT.

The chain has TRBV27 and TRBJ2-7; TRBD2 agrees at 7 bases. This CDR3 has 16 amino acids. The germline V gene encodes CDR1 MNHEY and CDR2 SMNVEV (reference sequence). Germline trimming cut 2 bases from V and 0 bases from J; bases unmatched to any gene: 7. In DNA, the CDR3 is TGTGCCAGCAGTTTACGCGGGGGAAGCGTCTCCTACGAGCAGTACTTC. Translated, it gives CASSLRGGSVSYEQYF.

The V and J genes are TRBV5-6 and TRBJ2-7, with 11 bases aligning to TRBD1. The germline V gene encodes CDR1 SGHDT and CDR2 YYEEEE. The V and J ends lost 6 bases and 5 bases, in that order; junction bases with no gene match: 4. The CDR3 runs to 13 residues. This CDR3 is CASTGTGGNEQYF. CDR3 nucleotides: TGTGCCAGCACTGGGACAGGGGGGAACGAGCAGTACTTC.